Listed below are T cell receptor beta chains from one sample, sequenced in a study of blood T cell dynamics during melanoma immunotherapy. This table comes from immunoSEQ multiplex PCR, and its TCRdb copy is limited to in-frame clones, with some not included. The table has 15,000 to 20,000 clones, around 93% seen once. This specimen consisted of effector memory CD8+ T cells from blood, obtained from a patient treated with checkpoint blockade. The receptors here all came from a human donor with melanoma. The CDR3 runs from the conserved cysteine through the conserved F or W. The D gene is left open where the match is weak. For some rows the clone size is stated as once, few or many, or as a class when expanded; others skip it.

V	length	J	D	size	CDR3	DNA
TRBV27	14	TRBJ1-1	TRBD1	.	CASSWETGHDEAFF	TGTGCCAGCAGTTGGGAGACAGGGCATGATGAAGCTTTCTTT
TRBV11-2	14	TRBJ2-7	TRBD2	.	CASKGLAGTNEQYF	TGTGCCAGCAAGGGACTAGCGGGAACCAACGAGCAGTACTTC
TRBV7-9	14	TRBJ2-5	TRBD1	.	CASSLATGEETQYF	TGTGCCAGCAGCTTAGCGACAGGGGAAGAGACCCAGTACTTC
TRBV15	15	TRBJ2-3	.	.	CATSRASHLTDTQYF	TGTGCCACCAGCAGAGCCTCGCACCTCACAGATACGCAGTATTTT
TRBV4-1	13	TRBJ2-7	.	.	CASSQEGGYEQYF	TGCGCCAGCAGCCAAGAGGGGGGCTACGAGCAGTACTTC
TRBV2	14	TRBJ2-7	.	.	CASIPGSTPYEQYF	TGTGCCAGCATCCCAGGGAGCACACCCTACGAGCAGTACTTC
TRBV9	13	TRBJ2-6	.	.	CASSSAGANVLTF	TGTGCCAGCAGCTCGGCCGGGGCCAACGTCCTGACTTTC
TRBV5-1	15	TRBJ2-7	TRBD1	.	CASSFRQGTSYEQYF	TGCGCCAGCAGCTTCAGACAGGGGACGTCCTACGAGCAGTACTTC
TRBV21-1	15	TRBJ1-2	.	.	CASSGWLGGRYGYTF	TGTGCCAGCAGCGGGTGGTTGGGGGGTCGCTATGGCTACACCTTC
TRBV7-6	16	TRBJ2-5	TRBD2	.	CASSLEGGRSWETQYF	TGTGCCAGCAGCTTAGAGGGCGGGAGGTCTTGGGAGACCCAGTACTTC
TRBV7-6	17	TRBJ2-1	TRBD2	.	CASSLEPSGSSYNEQFF	TGTGCCAGCAGCTTAGAACCTAGCGGGAGCTCCTACAATGAGCAGTTCTTC
TRBV6-1	17	TRBJ2-7	TRBD2	once	CASSELPLAGGGDEQYF	TGTGCCAGCAGTGAATTACCCTTAGCGGGAGGGGGCGACGAGCAGTACTTC
TRBV2	12	TRBJ2-1	.	.	CASKDVNNEQFF	TGTGCCAGCAAGGACGTTAACAATGAGCAGTTCTTC
TRBV7-8	16	TRBJ2-7	TRBD1	.	CASSLVSRGHSGEQYF	TGTGCCAGCAGCTTAGTTAGCAGGGGGCATTCGGGCGAGCAGTACTTC
TRBV7-9	16	TRBJ2-2	.	.	CASSLAGGANDGELFF	TGTGCCAGCAGCTTAGCGGGGGGCGCAAATGACGGGGAGCTGTTTTTT
TRBV18	16	TRBJ1-1	TRBD1	.	CASSLGTGGDSGEAFF	TGTGCCAGCTCACTAGGGACAGGGGGGGACTCCGGTGAAGCTTTCTTT
TRBV9	14	TRBJ1-5	.	.	CASSVGASNQPQHF	TGTGCCAGCAGCGTAGGGGCTAGCAATCAGCCCCAGCATTTT
TRBV7-6	15	TRBJ1-5	.	.	CASSLAGGSNQPQHF	TGTGCCAGCAGCTTAGCTGGGGGGAGCAATCAGCCCCAGCATTTT
TRBV7-8	12	TRBJ2-5	.	.	CASSPGGGTQYF	TGTGCCAGCAGCCCCGGGGGAGGGACCCAGTACTTC
TRBV5-1	16	TRBJ2-7	TRBD2	.	CASSFFTSGSSYEQYF	TGCGCCAGCAGCTTTTTCACTAGCGGTAGCTCCTACGAGCAGTACTTC
TRBV27	14	TRBJ2-1	TRBD2	.	CASSSGTTYNEQFF	TGTGCCAGCAGTTCTGGGACTACTTACAATGAGCAGTTCTTC
TRBV15	14	TRBJ2-7	.	once	CATSRLGSLGEQYF	TGTGCCACCAGCAGACTCGGCAGCCTTGGTGAGCAGTACTTC
TRBV6-1	13	TRBJ2-1	.	once	CASSVDYNNEQFF	TGTGCCAGCAGTGTCGACTACAACAATGAGCAGTTCTTC
TRBV11-3	12	TRBJ1-1	.	.	CASSMGGTEAFF	TGTGCCAGCAGCATGGGAGGGACTGAAGCTTTCTTT
TRBV4-1	14	TRBJ1-5	TRBD1	.	CASSQTGVGQPQHF	TGCGCCAGCAGCCAGACAGGGGTAGGTCAGCCCCAGCATTTT
TRBV27	13	TRBJ2-7	.	.	CASRPYGAYEQYF	TGTGCCAGCAGACCCTATGGGGCCTACGAGCAGTACTTC
TRBV7-9	15	TRBJ2-1	TRBD2	.	CASSRLAGGDNEQFF	TGTGCCAGCAGTCGACTAGCGGGTGGCGACAATGAGCAGTTCTTC
TRBV2	15	TRBJ2-1	TRBD1	.	CASSGNARGRNEQFF	TGTGCCAGCAGTGGTAACGCCAGGGGGCGGAATGAGCAGTTCTTC
TRBV13	13	TRBJ2-5	.	.	CASSWGPEETQYF	TGTGCCAGCAGCTGGGGACCTGAAGAGACCCAGTACTTC
TRBV6-6	14	TRBJ1-3	.	.	CASRSQGSGNTIYF	TGTGCCAGCAGAAGTCAGGGCTCTGGAAACACCATATATTTT
TRBV7-3	15	TRBJ2-2	.	.	CASSPLGGGTGELFF	TGTGCCAGCAGTCCGCTCGGGGGAGGCACCGGGGAGCTGTTTTTT
TRBV4-1	15	TRBJ2-3	TRBD2	.	CASSQALLARDTQYF	TGCGCCAGCAGCCAAGCCCTACTAGCGAGGGATACGCAGTATTTT
TRBV4-1	13	TRBJ2-7	TRBD2	few	CASSRGGSYEQYF	TGCGCCAGCAGCCGAGGCGGGAGCTACGAGCAGTACTTC
TRBV7-8	13	TRBJ2-7	TRBD1	.	CASSLTGTYEQYF	TGTGCCAGCAGCTTGACAGGGACCTACGAGCAGTACTTC
TRBV11-2	16	TRBJ2-7	TRBD1	.	CASSLVTGQVSYEQYF	TGTGCCAGCAGCTTAGTAACCGGACAGGTCAGCTACGAGCAGTACTTC
TRBV27	13	TRBJ2-6	.	.	CASSLLGANVLTF	TGTGCCAGCAGTTTACTTGGGGCCAACGTCCTGACTTTC
TRBV29-1	13	TRBJ2-7	TRBD1	few	CSVEGTGSHEQYF	TGCAGCGTCGAGGGGACAGGGTCCCACGAGCAGTACTTC
TRBV5-4	15	TRBJ2-1	TRBD2	.	CASSFRRETHNEQFF	TGTGCCAGCAGCTTCAGGCGGGAGACCCACAATGAGCAGTTCTTC
TRBV6-5	15	TRBJ2-1	.	.	CASSYEPKRGNEQFF	TGTGCCAGCAGTTATGAGCCGAAACGGGGCAATGAGCAGTTCTTC
TRBV15	13	TRBJ2-5	.	.	CATSGERKETQYF	TGTGCCACCAGCGGGGAAAGGAAAGAGACCCAGTACTTC
TRBV5-1	17	TRBJ2-4	.	few	CASTSGPGRGAKNIQYF	TGCGCCAGCACCTCCGGGCCGGGGAGGGGGGCCAAAAACATTCAGTACTTC
TRBV29-1	12	TRBJ1-1	.	.	CSVDFGGAEAFF	TGCAGCGTTGATTTTGGAGGTGCTGAAGCTTTCTTT